The 8 T cell receptor beta chains below all came from one sample that was sequenced in a study of shared clonotypes between healthy human individuals. Sequencing was performed with immunoSEQ multiplex PCR; in TCRdb, only in-frame clones are kept and a portion is missing. Of about 1.4 million clones listed, roughly 95% are singletons. The specimen was naive CD4+ T cells sorted from blood. Subset of the sample: CD45RA+ positively selected. The receptor source for this set is a man aged 30-40 years in good health.

The gene calls are TRBV7-2 and TRBJ2-7, with a tentative D call TRBD1 (7 bases). The CDR3 sequence is 14 residues long. CDR1 and CDR2 (germline): SGHTA, FQGNSA. Trimming removed 3 bases from V and 2 bases from J, with 11 bases in between. CDR3 bases: TGTGCCAGCAGCTTGCGGGACAGCGCCTACGAGCAGTACTTC. This codes for CASSLRDSAYEQYF.

V is TRBV2 and J is TRBJ2-3, with TRBD2 matching over 8 bases. Trimming cost V 0 bases and J 5 bases; bases outside gene matches: 4. The CDR3 is made up of 15 amino acids. Per the germline V gene, CDR1 is SNHLY and CDR2 is FYNNEI. The CDR3 loop reads CASSEALGGGDTQYF. The CDR3 region has the DNA TGTGCCAGCAGTGAAGCGCTCGGGGGGGGAGATACGCAGTATTTT.

CDR3 in DNA: TGCGCCAGCAGCCAAGGACGGGACCCCCTCTACGAGCAGTACTTC. Translating it yields CASSQGRDPLYEQYF. This chain uses TRBV4-1 with TRBJ2-7; perhaps D is TRBD1 or TRBD2 (5 bases each). CDR1 MGHRA and CDR2 YSYEKL come from the germline V gene. V shed 1 base and J shed 3 bases, with 13 bases lying between them. This CDR3 has 15 residues.

The sample holds one count of this clone. The V call is TRBV18, the J call TRBJ2-7; D remains ambiguous. Germline V gene sequence: CDR1 KGHSH, CDR2 LQKENI. V lost 2 bases and J 2 bases, leaving 7 bases between the germline ends. CDR3 length: 13 residues. The CDR3 reads CASSPDATYEQYF. DNA of the CDR3: TGTGCCAGCTCACCAGATGCCACCTACGAGCAGTACTTC.

The chain carries TRBV5-5 and TRBJ2-2; no clear D gene. Germline CDR1 is SGHKS and CDR2 is YYEKEE (reference sequence). The CDR3 length is 15 residues. V lost 3 bases and J lost 0, with 9 bases in between. The CDR3 protein is CASSWQRSNTGELFF. The DNA for the CDR3 is TGTGCCAGCAGCTGGCAGAGATCGAACACCGGGGAGCTGTTTTTT.

The chain uses TRBV2 and TRBJ1-4; D possibly corresponds to TRBD1 (6 bases). This CDR3 is built from 14 residues. Looked up from germline, CDR1 is SNHLY and CDR2 is FYNNEI. V shed 6 bases and J shed 7 bases, with 15 bases lying between them. The DNA of the CDR3 is TGTGCCAGCAGCGGTGGGGGCGTTGGTGAAAAACTGTTTTTT. As protein: CASSGGGVGEKLFF.

V and J are TRBV5-1 and TRBJ2-1, with 8 bases matching TRBD2. V was pared by 0 bases and J by 3 bases, with 14 bases of the junction left unmatched. The V gene's germline CDR1 is SGHRS and CDR2 YFSETQ. The length of the CDR3 is 19 residues. CDR3 coding DNA: TGCGCCAGCAGCTTGGGGGGGCAGGTACCGAGCGGGAGCTACAATGAGCAGTTCTTC. It codes for CASSLGGQVPSGSYNEQFF.

This CDR3 reads CASSLARSNEKLFF. CDR3 DNA sequence: TGTGCCAGCAGCCTCGCCCGATCTAATGAAAAACTGTTTTTT. The V and J genes are TRBV7-9 and TRBJ1-4; D unresolved. The V end was cut by 5 bases, the J end by 3 bases, with 10 bases between. The germline gives CDR1 SEHNR, CDR2 FQNEAQ (reference sequence). The CDR3 runs to 14 residues.